This T cell receptor (beta chain) was captured in a study of blood T cells in healthy people across ages. This clonotype was seen repeatedly, ten times or more. Combining a sample-barcoded 5' primer with a J-beta primer mix, a second PCR ran for about 6 to 12 cycles. Each CDR3 protein gets one entry after TCRdb re-called the 5' RACE reads with MiXCR. This table has 750,000 to 850,000 distinct CDR3 sequences, 25% appearing once. These data were also filed under a second study, of T cells of mothers and their children. That work states: Slightly higher overlap, not significant, was seen in related mother-child pairs than in unrelated pairs.

Sequencing used blood. The receptor was derived from a boy aged 5-17 years in good health.

The CDR3 DNA is TGTGCCAGCAGTTTATGGCACAGGGGTCAGGGGGAGCTGTTTTTT. It yields the protein CASSLWHRGQGELFF. The chain is built from TRBV28 and TRBJ2-2; TRBD1 agrees at 7 bases. The V segment lost 0 bases and the J segment 8 bases; nucleotides outside the gene matches: 6. This CDR3 comprises 15 residues. Germline assignment: CDR1 MDHEN and CDR2 SYDVKM.